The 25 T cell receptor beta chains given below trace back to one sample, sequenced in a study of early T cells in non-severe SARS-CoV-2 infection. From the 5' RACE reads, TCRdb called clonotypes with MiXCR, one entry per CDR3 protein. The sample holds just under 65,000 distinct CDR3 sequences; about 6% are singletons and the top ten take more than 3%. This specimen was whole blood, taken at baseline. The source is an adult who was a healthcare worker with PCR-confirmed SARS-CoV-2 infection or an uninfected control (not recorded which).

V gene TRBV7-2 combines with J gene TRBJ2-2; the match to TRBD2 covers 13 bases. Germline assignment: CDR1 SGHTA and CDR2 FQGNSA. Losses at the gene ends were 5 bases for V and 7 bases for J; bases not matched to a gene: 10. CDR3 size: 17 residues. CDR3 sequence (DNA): TGTGCCAGCAGCCAAGCTGGACTAGCGGGAGTCGGCGGGGAGCTGTTTTTT. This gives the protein CASSQAGLAGVGGELFF.

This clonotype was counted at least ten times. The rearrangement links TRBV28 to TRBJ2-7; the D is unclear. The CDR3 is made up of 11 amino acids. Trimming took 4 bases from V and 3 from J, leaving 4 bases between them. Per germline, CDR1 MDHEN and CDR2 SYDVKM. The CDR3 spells CASSYGYEQYF. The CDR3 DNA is TGTGCCAGCAGTTACGGCTACGAGCAGTACTTC.

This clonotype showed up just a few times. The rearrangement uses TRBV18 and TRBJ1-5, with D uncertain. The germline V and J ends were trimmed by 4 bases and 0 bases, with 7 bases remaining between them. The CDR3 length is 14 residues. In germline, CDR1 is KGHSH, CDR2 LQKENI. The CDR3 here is CASSRANSNQPQHF. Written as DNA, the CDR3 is TGTGCCAGCTCACGAGCAAATAGCAATCAGCCCCAGCATTTT.

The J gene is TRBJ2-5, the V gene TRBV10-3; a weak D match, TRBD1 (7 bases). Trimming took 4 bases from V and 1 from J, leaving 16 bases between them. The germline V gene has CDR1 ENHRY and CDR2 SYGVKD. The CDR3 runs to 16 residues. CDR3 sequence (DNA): TGTGCCATCAGTGGTAACGGGACAGCGGGCCAAGAGACCCAGTACTTC. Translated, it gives CAISGNGTAGQETQYF.

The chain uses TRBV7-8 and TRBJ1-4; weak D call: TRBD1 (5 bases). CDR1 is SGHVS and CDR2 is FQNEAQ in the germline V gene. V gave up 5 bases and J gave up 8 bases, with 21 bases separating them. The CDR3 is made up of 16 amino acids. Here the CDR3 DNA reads TGTGCCAGCAGCACAACCCGACAGATAGTGGGGGAAAAACTGTTTTTT. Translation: CASSTTRQIVGEKLFF.

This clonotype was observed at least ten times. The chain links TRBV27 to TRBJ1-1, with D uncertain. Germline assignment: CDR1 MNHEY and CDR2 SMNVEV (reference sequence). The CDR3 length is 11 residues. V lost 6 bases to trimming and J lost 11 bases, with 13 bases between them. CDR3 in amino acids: CASSNFLGAFF. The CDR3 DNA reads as TGTGCCAGCAGCAATTTCTTGGGGGCTTTCTTT.

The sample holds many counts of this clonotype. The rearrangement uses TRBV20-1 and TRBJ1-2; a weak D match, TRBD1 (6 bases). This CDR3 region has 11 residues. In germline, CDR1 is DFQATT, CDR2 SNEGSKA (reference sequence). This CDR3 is CRAWGAYGYTF. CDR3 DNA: TGCAGGGCTTGGGGGGCCTATGGCTACACCTTC.

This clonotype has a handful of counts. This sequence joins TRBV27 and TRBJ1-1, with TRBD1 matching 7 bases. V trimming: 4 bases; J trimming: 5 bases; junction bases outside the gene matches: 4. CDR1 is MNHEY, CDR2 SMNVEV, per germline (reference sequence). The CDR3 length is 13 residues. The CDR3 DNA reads TGTGCCAGCAGTTCCAGGGGGGGGACTGAAGCTTTCTTT. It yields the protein CASSSRGGTEAFF.

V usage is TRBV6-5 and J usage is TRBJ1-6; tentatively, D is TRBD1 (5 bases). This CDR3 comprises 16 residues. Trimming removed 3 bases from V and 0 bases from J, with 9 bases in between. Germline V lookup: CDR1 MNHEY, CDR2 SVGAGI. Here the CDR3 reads CASSYDSLSYNSPLHF. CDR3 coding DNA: TGTGCCAGCAGTTATGACAGCCTCTCCTATAATTCACCCCTCCACTTT.

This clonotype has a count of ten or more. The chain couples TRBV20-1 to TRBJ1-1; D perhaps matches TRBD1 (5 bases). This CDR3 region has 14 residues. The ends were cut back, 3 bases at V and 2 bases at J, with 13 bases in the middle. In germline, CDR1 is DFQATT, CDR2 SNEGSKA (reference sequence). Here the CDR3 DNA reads TGCAGTGCTAGTGATGGGGGTACTAACACTGAAGCTTTCTTT. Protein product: CSASDGGTNTEAFF.

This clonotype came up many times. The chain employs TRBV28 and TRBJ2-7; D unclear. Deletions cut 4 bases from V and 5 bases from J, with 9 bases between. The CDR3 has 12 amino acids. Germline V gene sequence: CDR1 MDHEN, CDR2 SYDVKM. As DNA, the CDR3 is TGTGCCAGCAGTTCCCTCATGAACGAGCAGTACTTC. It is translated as CASSSLMNEQYF.

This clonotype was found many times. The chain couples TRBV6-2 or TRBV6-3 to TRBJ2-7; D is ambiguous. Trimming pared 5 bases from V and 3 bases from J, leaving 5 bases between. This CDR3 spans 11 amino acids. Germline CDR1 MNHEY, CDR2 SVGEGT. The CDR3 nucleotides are TGTGCCAGCAGTCCTTTCTACGAGCAGTACTTC. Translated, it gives CASSPFYEQYF.

The DNA for the CDR3 is TGCAGCGTTGTAAACAGGAATGAGCAGTTCTTC. It is translated as CSVVNRNEQFF. The chain links TRBV29-1 to TRBJ2-1, with D possibly matching TRBD1 (5 bases). The CDR3 runs 11 residues. V was cut by 4 bases and J by 7 bases, with 8 bases left in between. CDR1 SQVTM and CDR2 ANQGSEA come from the germline V gene.

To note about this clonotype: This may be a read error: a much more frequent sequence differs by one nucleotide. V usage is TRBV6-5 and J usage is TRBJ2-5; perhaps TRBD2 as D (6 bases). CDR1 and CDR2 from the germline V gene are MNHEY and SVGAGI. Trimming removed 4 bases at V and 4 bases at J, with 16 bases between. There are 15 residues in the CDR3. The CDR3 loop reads CASSWRDSQTETQYF. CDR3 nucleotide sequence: TGTGCCAGCAGTTGGAGGGACTCCCAGACAGAGACCCAGTACTTC.

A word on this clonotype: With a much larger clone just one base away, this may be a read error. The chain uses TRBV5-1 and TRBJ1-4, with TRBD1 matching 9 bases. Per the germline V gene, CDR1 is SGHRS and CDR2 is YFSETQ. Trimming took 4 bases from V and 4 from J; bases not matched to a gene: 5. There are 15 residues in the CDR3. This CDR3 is CASSGQGIDNEKLFF. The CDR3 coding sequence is TGCGCCAGCAGCGGACAGGGGATCGATAATGAAAAACTGTTTTTT.

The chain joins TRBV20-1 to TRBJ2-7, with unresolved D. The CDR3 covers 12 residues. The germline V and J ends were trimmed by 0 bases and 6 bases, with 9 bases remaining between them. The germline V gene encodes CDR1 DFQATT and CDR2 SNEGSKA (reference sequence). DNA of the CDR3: TGCAGTGCTAGAGATCATCCGAGCGAGCAGTACTTC. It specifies CSARDHPSEQYF.

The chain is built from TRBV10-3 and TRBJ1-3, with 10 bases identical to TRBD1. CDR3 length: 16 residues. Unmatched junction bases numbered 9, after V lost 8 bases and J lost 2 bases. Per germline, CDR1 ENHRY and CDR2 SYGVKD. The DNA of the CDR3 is TGTGCCATCGGGACAGGGGTAACGGGGACTGGAAACACCATATATTTT. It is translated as CAIGTGVTGTGNTIYF.

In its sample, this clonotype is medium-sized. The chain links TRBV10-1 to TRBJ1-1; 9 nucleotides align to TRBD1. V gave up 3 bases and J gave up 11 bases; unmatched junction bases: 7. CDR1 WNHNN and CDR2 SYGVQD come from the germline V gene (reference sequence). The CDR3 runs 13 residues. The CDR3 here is CASSDGQGTVAFF. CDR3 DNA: TGCGCCAGCAGTGATGGACAGGGGACGGTGGCTTTCTTT.

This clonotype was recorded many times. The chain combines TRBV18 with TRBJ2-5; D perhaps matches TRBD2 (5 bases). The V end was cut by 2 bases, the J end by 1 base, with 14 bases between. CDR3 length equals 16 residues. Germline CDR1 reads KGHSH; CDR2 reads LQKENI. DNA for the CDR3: TGTGCCAGCTCACCATTGTCGGGAACTCTCCAAGAGACCCAGTACTTC. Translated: CASSPLSGTLQETQYF.

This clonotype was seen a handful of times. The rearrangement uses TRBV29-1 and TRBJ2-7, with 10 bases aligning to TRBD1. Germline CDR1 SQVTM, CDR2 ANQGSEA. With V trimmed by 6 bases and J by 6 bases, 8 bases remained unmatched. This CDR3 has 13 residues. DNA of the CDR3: TGCAGCGTGACCGGGACAGGGGTCCGCGAGCAGTACTTC. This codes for CSVTGTGVREQYF.

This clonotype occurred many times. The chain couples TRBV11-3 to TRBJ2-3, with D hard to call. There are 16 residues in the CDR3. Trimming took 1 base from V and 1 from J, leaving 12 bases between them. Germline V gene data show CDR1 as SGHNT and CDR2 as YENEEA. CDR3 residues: CASSLGRTPGTDTQYF. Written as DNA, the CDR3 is TGTGCCAGCAGCTTAGGCAGAACCCCTGGCACAGATACGCAGTATTTT.

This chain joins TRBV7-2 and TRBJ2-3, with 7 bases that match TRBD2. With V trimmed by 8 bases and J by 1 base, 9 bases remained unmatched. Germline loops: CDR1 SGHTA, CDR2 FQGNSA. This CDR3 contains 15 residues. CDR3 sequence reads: CASYRRGDGTDTQYF. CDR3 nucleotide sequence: TGTGCCAGCTACCGCCGGGGGGACGGCACAGATACGCAGTATTTT.

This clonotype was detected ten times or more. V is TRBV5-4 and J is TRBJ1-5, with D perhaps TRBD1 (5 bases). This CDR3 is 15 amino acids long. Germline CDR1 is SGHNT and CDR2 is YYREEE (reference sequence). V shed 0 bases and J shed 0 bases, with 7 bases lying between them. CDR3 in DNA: TGTGCCAGCAGCTTGGGGGGGGATAGCAATCAGCCCCAGCATTTT. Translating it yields CASSLGGDSNQPQHF.

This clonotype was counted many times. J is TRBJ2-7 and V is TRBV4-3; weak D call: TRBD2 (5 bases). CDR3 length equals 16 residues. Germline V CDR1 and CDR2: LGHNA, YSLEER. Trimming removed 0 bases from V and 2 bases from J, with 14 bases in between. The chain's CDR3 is CASSQDFLADPYEQYF. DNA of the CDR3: TGCGCCAGCAGCCAAGATTTCCTAGCCGACCCCTACGAGCAGTACTTC.

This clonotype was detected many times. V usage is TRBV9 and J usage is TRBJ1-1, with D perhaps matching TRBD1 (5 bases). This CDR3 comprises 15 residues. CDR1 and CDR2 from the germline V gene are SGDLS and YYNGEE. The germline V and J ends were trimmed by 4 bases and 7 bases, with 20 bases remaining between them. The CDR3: CASSFSGTALDEAFF. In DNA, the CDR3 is TGTGCCAGCAGCTTTAGCGGGACGGCGTTAGATGAAGCTTTCTTT. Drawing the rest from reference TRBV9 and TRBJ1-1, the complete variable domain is DSGVTQTPKHLITATGQRVTLRCSPRSGDLSVYWYQQSLDQGLQFLIQYYNGEERAKGNILERFSAQQFPDLHSELNLSSLELGDSALYFCASSFSGTALDEAFFGQGTRLTVV.